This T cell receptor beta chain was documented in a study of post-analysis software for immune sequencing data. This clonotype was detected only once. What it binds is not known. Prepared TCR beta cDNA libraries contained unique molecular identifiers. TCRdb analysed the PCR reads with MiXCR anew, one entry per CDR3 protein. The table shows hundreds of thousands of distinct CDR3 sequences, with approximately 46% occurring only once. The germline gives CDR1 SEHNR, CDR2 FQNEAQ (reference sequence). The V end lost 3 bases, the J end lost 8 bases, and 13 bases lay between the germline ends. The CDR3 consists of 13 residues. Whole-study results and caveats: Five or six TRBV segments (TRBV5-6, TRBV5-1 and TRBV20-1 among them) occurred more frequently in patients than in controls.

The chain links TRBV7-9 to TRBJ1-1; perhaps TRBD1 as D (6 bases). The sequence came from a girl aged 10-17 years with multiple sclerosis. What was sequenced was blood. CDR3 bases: TGTGCCAGCAGCTTCGGAGGGGGTGCCGAAGCTTTCTTT. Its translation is CASSFGGGAEAFF.